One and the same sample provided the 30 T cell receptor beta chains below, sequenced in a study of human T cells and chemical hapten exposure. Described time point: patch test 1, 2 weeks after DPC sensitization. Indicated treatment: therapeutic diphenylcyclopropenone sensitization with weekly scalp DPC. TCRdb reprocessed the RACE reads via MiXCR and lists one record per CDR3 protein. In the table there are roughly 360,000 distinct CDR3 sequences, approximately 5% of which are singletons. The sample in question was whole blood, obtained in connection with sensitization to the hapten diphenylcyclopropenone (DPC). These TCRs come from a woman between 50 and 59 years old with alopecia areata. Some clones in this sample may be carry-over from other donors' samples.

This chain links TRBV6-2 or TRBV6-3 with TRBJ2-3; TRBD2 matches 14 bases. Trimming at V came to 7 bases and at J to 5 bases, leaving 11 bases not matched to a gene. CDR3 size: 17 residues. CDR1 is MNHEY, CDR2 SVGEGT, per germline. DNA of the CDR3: TGTGCCAGCATCGAGGGACTAGCGGGAGCGCGTGGAGATACGCAGTATTTT. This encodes CASIEGLAGARGDTQYF.

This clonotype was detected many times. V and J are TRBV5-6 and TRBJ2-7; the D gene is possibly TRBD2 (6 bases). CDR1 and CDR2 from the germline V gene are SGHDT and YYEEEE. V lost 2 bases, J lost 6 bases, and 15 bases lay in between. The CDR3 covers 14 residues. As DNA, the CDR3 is TGTGCCAGCAGCTTCGACAACCGGCGGGGCGAGCAGTACTTC. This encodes CASSFDNRRGEQYF.

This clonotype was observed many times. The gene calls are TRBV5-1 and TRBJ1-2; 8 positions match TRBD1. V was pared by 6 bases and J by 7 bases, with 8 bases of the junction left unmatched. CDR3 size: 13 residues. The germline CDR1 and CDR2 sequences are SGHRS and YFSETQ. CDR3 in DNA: TGCGCCAGCAATCCGGACAGGGACGGTGGCTACACCTTC. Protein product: CASNPDRDGGYTF. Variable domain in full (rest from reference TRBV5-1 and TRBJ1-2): KAGVTQTPRYLIKTRGQQVTLSCSPISGHRSVSWYQQTPGQGLQFLFEYFSETQRNKGNFPGRFSGRQFSNSRSEMNVSTLELGDSALYLCASNPDRDGGYTFGSGTRLTVV.

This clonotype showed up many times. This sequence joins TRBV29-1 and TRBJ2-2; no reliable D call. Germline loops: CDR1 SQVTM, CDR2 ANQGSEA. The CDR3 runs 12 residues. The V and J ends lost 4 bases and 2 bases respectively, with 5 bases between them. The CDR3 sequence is CSVVPNTGELFF. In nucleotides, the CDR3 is TGCAGCGTTGTGCCAAACACCGGGGAGCTGTTTTTT.

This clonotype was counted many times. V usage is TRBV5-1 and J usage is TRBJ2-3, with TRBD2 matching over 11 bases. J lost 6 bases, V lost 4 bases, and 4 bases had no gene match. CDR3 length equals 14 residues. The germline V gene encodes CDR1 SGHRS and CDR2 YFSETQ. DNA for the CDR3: TGCGCCAGCAGCAGTAGCGGGGGGGCGGATACGCAGTATTTT. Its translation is CASSSSGGADTQYF.

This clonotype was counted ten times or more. The CDR3, as DNA: TGTGCCAGCAGTTTAGGCAGATCGGTGGCAGATACGCAGTATTTT. Translating it yields CASSLGRSVADTQYF. The chain recombines TRBV12-3 or TRBV12-4 with TRBJ2-3; D is uncertain. CDR3 length: 15 residues. Between the trimmed V and J ends, which lost 1 base and 4 bases, there was a span of 12 bases.

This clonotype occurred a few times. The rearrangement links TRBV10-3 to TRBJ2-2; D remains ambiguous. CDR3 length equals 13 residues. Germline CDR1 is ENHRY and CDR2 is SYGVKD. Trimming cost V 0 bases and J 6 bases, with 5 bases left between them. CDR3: CAISESAAGELFF. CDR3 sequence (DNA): TGTGCCATCAGTGAGTCGGCTGCCGGGGAGCTGTTTTTT.

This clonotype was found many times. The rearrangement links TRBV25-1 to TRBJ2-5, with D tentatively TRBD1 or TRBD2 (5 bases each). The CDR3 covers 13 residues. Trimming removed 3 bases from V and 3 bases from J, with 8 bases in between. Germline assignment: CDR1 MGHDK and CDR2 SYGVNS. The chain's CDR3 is CASSDWGKETQYF. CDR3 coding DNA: TGTGCCAGCAGTGACTGGGGGAAAGAGACCCAGTACTTC.

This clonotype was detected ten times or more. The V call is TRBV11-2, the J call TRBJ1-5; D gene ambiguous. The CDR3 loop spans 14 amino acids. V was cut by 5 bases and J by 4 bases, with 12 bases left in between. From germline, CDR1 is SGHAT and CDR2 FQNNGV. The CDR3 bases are TGTGCCAGCAGCACAACGGGGATAAATCAGCCCCAGCATTTT. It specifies CASSTTGINQPQHF.

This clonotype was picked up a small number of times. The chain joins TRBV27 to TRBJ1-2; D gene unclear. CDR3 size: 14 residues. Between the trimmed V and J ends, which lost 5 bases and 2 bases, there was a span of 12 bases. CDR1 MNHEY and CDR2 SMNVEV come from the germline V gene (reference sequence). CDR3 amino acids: CASSKSGANYGYTF. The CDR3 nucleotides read TGTGCCAGCAGTAAATCCGGAGCGAACTATGGCTACACCTTC.

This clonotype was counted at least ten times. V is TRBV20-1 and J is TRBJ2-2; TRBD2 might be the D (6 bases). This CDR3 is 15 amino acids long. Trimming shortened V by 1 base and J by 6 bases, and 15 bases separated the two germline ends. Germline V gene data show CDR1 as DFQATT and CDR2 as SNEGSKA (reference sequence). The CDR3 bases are TGCAGTGCTAGAGTCCCCGGGGGTAGAGCCGGGGAGCTGTTTTTT. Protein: CSARVPGGRAGELFF.

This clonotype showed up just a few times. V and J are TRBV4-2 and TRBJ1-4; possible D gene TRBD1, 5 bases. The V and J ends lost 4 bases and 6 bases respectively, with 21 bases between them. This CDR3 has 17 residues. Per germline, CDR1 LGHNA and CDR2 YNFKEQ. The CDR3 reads CASSPRRASGGDEKLFF. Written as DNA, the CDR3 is TGTGCCAGCAGCCCTCGGAGAGCGTCCGGGGGAGATGAAAAACTGTTTTTT.

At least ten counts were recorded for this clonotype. CDR3 nucleotide sequence: TGTGCCAGCAGTTACCAGGGCGGTGAGCAGTTCTTC. Protein sequence: CASSYQGGEQFF. V and J are TRBV6-2 or TRBV6-3 and TRBJ2-1; D is possibly TRBD1 (5 bases). CDR1 is MNHEY, CDR2 SVGEGT, per germline. The CDR3 totals 12 residues. V was clipped by 2 bases and J by 9 bases, with 8 bases between them.

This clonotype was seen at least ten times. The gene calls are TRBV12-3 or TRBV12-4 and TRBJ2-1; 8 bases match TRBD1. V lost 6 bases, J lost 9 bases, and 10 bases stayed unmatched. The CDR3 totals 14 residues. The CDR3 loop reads CASRTGQGLGEQFF. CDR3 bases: TGTGCCAGCAGGACCGGACAGGGACTGGGTGAGCAGTTCTTC.

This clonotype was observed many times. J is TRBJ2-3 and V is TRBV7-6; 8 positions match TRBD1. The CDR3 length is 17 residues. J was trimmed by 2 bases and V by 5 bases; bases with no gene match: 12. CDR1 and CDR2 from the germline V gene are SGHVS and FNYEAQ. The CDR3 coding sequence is TGTGCCAGCAGCATCATTTCCGGGACAGGAACCACAGATACGCAGTATTTT. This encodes CASSIISGTGTTDTQYF.

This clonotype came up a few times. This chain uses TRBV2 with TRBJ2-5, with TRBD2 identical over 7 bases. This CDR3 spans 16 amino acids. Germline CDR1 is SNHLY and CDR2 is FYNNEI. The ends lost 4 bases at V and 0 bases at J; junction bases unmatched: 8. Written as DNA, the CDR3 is TGTGCCAGCAGTGCCGGGACTACCGCGTACCAAGAGACCCAGTACTTC. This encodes CASSAGTTAYQETQYF.

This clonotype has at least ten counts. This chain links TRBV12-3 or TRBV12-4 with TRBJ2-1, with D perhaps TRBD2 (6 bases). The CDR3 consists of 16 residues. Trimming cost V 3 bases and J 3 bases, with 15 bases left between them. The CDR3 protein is CASSFSGDPIYNEQFF. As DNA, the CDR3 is TGTGCCAGCAGTTTTTCGGGGGACCCTATCTACAATGAGCAGTTCTTC.

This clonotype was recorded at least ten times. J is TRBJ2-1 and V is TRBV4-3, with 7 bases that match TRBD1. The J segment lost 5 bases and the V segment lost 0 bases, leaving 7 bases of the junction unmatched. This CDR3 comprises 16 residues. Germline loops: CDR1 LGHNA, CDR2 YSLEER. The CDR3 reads CASSQEPGQKHNEQFF. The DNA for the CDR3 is TGCGCCAGCAGCCAAGAACCGGGACAGAAGCACAATGAGCAGTTCTTC.

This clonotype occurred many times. CDR3 coding DNA: TGTGCCAGCACCCAGATGGGAAAAACCGGGGAGCTGTTTTTT. Translating it yields CASTQMGKTGELFF. J is TRBJ2-2 and V is TRBV6-5; no definite D call. V gave up 7 bases and J gave up 5 bases, with 14 bases separating them. This CDR3 region has 14 residues. From germline, CDR1 is MNHEY and CDR2 SVGAGI.

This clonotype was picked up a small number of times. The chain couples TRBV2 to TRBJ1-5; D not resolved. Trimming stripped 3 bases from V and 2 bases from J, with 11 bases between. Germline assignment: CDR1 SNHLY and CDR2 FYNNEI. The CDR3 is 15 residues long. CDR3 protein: CASSDRGYRNQPQHF. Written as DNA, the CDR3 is TGTGCCAGCAGTGACCGAGGTTACCGCAATCAGCCCCAGCATTTT.

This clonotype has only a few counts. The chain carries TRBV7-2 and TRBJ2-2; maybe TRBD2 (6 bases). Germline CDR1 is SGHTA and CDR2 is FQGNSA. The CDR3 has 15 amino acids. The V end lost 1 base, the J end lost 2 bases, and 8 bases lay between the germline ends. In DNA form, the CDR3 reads TGTGCCAGCAGCTTAGAGGGACTCAACACCGGGGAGCTGTTTTTT. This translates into CASSLEGLNTGELFF.

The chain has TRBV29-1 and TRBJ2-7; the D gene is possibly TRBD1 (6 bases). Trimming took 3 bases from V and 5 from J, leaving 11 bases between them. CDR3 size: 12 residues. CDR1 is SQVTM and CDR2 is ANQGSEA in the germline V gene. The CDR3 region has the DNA TGCAGCGTTGACAGGGGACGACACGAGCAGTACTTC. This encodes CSVDRGRHEQYF.

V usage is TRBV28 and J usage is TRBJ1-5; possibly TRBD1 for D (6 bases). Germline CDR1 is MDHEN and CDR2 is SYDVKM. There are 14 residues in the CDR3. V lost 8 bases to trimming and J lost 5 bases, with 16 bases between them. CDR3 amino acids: CASVWGGPYQPQHF. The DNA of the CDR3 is TGTGCCAGCGTCTGGGGGGGCCCATATCAGCCCCAGCATTTT.

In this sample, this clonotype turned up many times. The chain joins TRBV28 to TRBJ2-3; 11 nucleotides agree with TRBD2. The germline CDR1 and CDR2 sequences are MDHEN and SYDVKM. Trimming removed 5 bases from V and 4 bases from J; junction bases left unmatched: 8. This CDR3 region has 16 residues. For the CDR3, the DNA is TGTGCCAGCAGTCCGCTAGCGGGAGGTCAGTCAGATACGCAGTATTTT. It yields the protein CASSPLAGGQSDTQYF.

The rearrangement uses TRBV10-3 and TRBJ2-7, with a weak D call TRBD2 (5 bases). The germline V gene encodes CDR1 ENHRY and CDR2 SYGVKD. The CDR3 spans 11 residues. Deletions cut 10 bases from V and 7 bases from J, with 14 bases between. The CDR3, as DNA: TGTGCCACCACCGAGGGCAGTGAGCAGTACTTC. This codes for CATTEGSEQYF.

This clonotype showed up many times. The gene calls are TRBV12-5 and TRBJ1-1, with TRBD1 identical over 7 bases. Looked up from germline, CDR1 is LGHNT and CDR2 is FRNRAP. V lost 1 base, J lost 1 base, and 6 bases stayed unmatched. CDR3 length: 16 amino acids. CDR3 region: CASGLGQDRRNTEAFF. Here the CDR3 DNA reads TGTGCTAGTGGTTTGGGTCAGGACAGGAGGAACACTGAAGCTTTCTTT.

The CDR3 sequence is CSALQTGTDYGYTF. DNA for the CDR3: TGCAGCGCCCTTCAGACCGGGACAGACTATGGCTACACCTTC. V gene TRBV29-1 combines with J gene TRBJ1-2; 7 bases align to TRBD1. The CDR3 runs to 14 residues. CDR1 SQVTM and CDR2 ANQGSEA come from the germline V gene. The V segment lost 7 bases and the J segment 3 bases; nucleotides outside the gene matches: 11.

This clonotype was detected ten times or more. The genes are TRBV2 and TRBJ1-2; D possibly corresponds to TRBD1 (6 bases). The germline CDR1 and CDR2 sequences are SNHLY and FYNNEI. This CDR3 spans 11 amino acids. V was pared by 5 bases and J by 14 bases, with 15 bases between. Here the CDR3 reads CASSIQGPNTF. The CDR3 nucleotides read TGTGCCAGCAGTATCCAGGGGCCCAATACCTTC.

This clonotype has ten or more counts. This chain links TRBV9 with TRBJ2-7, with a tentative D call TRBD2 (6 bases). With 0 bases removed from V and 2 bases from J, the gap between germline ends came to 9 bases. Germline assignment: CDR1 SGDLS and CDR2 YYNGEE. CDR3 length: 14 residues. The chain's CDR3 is CASSVDPSAYEQYF. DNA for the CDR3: TGTGCCAGCAGCGTAGACCCTAGCGCCTACGAGCAGTACTTC.

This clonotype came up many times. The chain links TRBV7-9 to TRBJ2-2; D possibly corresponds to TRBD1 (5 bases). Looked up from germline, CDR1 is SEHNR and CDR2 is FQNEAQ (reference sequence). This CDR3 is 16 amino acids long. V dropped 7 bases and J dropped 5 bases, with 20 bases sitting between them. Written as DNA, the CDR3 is TGTGCCAGCACCCAGCCGGCAGGGCTTACGACCGGGGAGCTGTTTTTT. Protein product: CASTQPAGLTTGELFF.